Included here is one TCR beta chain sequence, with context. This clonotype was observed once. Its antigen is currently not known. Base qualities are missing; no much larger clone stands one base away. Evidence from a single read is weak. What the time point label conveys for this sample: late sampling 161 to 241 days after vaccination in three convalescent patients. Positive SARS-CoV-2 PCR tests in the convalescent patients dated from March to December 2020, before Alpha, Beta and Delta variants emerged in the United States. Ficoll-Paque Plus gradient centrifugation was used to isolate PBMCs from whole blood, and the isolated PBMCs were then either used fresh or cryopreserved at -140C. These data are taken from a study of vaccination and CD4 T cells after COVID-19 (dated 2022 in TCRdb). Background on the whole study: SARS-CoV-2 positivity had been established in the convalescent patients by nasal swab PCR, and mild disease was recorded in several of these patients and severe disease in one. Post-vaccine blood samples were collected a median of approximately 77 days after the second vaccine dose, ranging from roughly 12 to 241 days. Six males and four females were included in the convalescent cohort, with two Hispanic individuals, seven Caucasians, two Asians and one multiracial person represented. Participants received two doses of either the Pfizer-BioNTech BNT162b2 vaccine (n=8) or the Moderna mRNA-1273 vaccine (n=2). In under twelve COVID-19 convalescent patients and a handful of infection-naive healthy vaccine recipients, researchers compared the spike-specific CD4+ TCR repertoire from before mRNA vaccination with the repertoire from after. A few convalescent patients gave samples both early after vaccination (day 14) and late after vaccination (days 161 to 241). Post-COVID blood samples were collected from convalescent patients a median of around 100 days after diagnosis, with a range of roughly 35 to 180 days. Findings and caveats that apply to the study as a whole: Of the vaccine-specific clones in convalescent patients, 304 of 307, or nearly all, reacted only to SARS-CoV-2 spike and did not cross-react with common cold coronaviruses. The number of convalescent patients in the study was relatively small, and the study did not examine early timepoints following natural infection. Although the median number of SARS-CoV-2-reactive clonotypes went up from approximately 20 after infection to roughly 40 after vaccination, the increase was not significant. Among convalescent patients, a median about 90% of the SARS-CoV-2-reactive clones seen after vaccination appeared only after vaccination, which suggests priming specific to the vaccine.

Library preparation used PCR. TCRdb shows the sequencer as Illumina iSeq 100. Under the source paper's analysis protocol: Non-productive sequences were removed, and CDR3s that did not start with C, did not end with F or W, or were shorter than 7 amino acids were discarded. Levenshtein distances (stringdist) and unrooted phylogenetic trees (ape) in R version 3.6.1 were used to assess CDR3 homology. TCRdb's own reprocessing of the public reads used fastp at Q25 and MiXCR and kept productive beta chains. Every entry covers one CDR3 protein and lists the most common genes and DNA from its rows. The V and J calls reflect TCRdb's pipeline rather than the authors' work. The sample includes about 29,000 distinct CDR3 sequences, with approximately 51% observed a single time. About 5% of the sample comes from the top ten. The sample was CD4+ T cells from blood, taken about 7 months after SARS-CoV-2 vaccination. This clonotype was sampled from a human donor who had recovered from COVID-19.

The nucleotide sequence reads TGTGCCAGTACCCCTGGGGGGGGGGTGAACACTGAAGCTTTCTTT. It encodes CASTPGGGVNTEAFF. Here the chain combines TRBV19 and TRBJ1-1; TRBD1 is possibly the D segment (5 matching bases). The V end loses 7 bases and the J end loses 0 bases, and a stretch of 15 bases separates them. From the cysteine up to the phenylalanine, the CDR3 has a length of 15 residues. Solely the CDR3 DNA is kept, with 45 bases framed from the first base. CDR1 is given as LNHDA and CDR2 as SQIVND, both from the germline V gene (reference sequence).